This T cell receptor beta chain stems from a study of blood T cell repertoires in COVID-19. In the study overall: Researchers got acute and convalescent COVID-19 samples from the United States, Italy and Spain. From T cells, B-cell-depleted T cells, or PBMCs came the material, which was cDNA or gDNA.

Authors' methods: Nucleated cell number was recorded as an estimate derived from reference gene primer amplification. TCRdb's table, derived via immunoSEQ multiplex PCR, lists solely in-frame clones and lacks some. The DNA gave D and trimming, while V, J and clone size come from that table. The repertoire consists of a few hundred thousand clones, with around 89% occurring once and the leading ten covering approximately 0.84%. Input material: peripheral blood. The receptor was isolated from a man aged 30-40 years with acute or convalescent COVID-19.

This chain's CDR3 is CSVEPGQGNTEAFF. CDR3 bases: TGCAGCGTTGAACCGGGACAGGGAAACACTGAAGCTTTCTTT. The chain carries TRBV29-1 and TRBJ1-1; 9 nucleotides line up with TRBD1. CDR3 length: 14 residues. Trimming at V came to 2 bases and at J to 2 bases, leaving 3 bases not matched to a gene. Germline CDR1 is SQVTM and CDR2 is ANQGSEA.